This T cell receptor beta chain was recorded in a study of shared clonotypes between healthy human individuals. Germline CDR1 reads MNHEY; CDR2 reads SMNVEV (reference sequence). V trimming: 1 base; J trimming: 3 bases; junction bases outside the gene matches: 7. The CDR3 is 16 residues long. Naive CD8 cells lacked CD45RO and underwent positive selection for CCR7, leaving out terminally differentiated effector memory CD45RA+ cells. The data were produced by immunoSEQ multiplex PCR, yet TCRdb's version contains in-frame clones alone and is incomplete. The data show hundreds of thousands of clones, just over 95% seen once.

Source material: naive CD8+ T cells sorted from blood. J is TRBJ2-7 and V is TRBV27; TRBD2 agrees at 9 bases. The TCR was taken from a man under 40 in good health. The CDR3 protein is CASSLLGTSPNYEQYF. For the CDR3, the DNA is TGTGCCAGCAGTTTATTAGGGACTAGCCCGAACTACGAGCAGTACTTC.